This TCR beta chain was observed in a study of blood T cell repertoires in COVID-19. Turning to the study itself: The study drew acute and convalescent COVID-19 samples from the United States, Italy and Spain. Sources were T cells, B-cell-depleted T cells, or PBMCs; the material itself was cDNA or gDNA.

This CDR3 contains 16 residues. Germline V gene lookup returns CDR1 LGHNA and CDR2 YSLEER. Trimming cost V 1 base and J 2 bases, with 12 bases left between them. Authors' data handling: Counts of nucleated cells, estimated from reference gene primer amplification, were obtained. The protocol was immunoSEQ multiplex PCR, while the TCRdb copy is restricted to in-frame clones and leaves out a portion. The V and J calls and clone size were taken over from that table, and D and trimming were inferred from the DNA. Here the sample spans 150,000 to 200,000 clones, approximately 87% being singletons. The source of this sequence is a man younger than 35 with active or convalescent COVID-19. The rearrangement links TRBV4-3 to TRBJ2-4; D might be TRBD2 (5 bases). What was sequenced was peripheral blood. CDR3 protein: CASSQGSGETKNIQYF. The CDR3 DNA is TGCGCCAGCAGCCAAGGCAGTGGGGAGACCAAAAACATTCAGTACTTC.